This is a list of T cell receptor beta chains from one sample in a study of blood T cells in healthy people across ages. TCRdb reanalysed the 5' RACE reads using MiXCR and keeps one entry per CDR3 protein. Of 800,000 or so distinct CDR3 sequences listed, 25% were seen once; the top ten hold 3.7%. These records were also assigned to another study, of T cells of mothers and their children.

Material: blood. These receptors were collected from a boy aged 5-17 years in good health. Each CDR3 is given with its conserved first and last residue. The D gene is left open where the match is weak. The size entry is marked missing in some rows and otherwise reads once, few, many or a size class.

V: TRBV12-3/TRBV12-4; J: TRBJ2-2; D: TRBD2; size: .; DNA: TGTGCCAGCAGTTCTAGCGGGGGGCGATCCGGGGAGCTGTTTTTT; CDR3: CASSSSGGRSGELFF
V: TRBV6-5; J: TRBJ1-5; D: .; size: .; DNA: TGTGCCAGCAGTTCTACCAGGGCAAGCAATCAGCCCCAGCATTTT; CDR3: CASSSTRASNQPQHF
V: TRBV24-1; J: TRBJ2-1; D: TRBD2; size: .; DNA: TGTGCCACCAGTATGGGACTAGCGGGGTATGAGCAGTTCTTC; CDR3: CATSMGLAGYEQFF
V: TRBV5-1; J: TRBJ2-6; D: TRBD1; size: few; DNA: TGCGCCAGCAGCCCTGGGACAGGCGGAGGTGGGGCCAACGTCCTGACTTTC; CDR3: CASSPGTGGGGANVLTF
V: TRBV11-2; J: TRBJ2-5; D: .; size: .; DNA: TGTGCCAGCAGTTCCTACAGGGCGTACCAAGAGACCCAGTACTTC; CDR3: CASSSYRAYQETQYF
V: TRBV6-5; J: TRBJ2-1; D: TRBD1; size: once; DNA: TGTACCAGCAGGGACAGGGAAGTTGCCTACAATGAGCAGTTCTTC; CDR3: CTSRDREVAYNEQFF
V: TRBV5-1; J: TRBJ2-4; D: TRBD1; size: .; DNA: TGCGCCAGCAGCGTCGTACAGGGGGCCAAAAACATTCAGTACTTC; CDR3: CASSVVQGAKNIQYF
V: TRBV11-2; J: TRBJ2-5; D: .; size: .; DNA: TGTGCCAGCAGCTTAGGGTGGGGGACCCAAGAGACCCAGTACTTC; CDR3: CASSLGWGTQETQYF
V: TRBV29-1; J: TRBJ1-2; D: TRBD1; size: few; DNA: TGCAGCGGACAGGGAGACGACTATGGCTACACCTTC; CDR3: CSGQGDDYGYTF
V: TRBV5-1; J: TRBJ1-1; D: .; size: .; DNA: TGCGCCAGCACCCGGGATATGACCAGTAAGACTGAAGCTTTCTTT; CDR3: CASTRDMTSKTEAFF
V: TRBV20-1; J: TRBJ2-4; D: .; size: .; DNA: TGCAGTGCGGGGACAGCGGGCAAAAACATTCAGTACTTC; CDR3: CSAGTAGKNIQYF
V: TRBV7-2; J: TRBJ2-1; D: .; size: few; DNA: TGTGCCAGCAGCTTAGCGGGTGGCCTAGTCCATGAGCAGTTCTTC; CDR3: CASSLAGGLVHEQFF
V: TRBV6-5; J: TRBJ2-2; D: .; size: .; DNA: TGTGCCAGCAGTTACTCGCCCGTGACTAGATTGGCGGAGCTGTTTTTT; CDR3: CASSYSPVTRLAELFF
V: TRBV27; J: TRBJ2-5; D: .; size: .; DNA: TGTGCCAGCAGTCCGGGACCGGGCTTTGCGACCCAGTACTTC; CDR3: CASSPGPGFATQYF
V: TRBV7-2; J: TRBJ1-1; D: TRBD1; size: few; DNA: TGTGCCAGCAGCACGGACAGGGTGAACACTGAAGCTTTCTTT; CDR3: CASSTDRVNTEAFF
V: TRBV30; J: TRBJ2-7; D: .; size: .; DNA: TGTGCCTGGAGTGTGATCGGATACGAGCAGTACTTC; CDR3: CAWSVIGYEQYF
V: TRBV18; J: TRBJ2-5; D: TRBD1; size: few; DNA: TGTGCCAGCTCACAACAGGGGTCGAAAGAGTCCCAGTACTTC; CDR3: CASSQQGSKESQYF
V: TRBV7-2; J: TRBJ1-2; D: .; size: few; DNA: TGTGCCAGCAGCTCGTGGACTGATAGAGGCTACACCTTC; CDR3: CASSSWTDRGYTF
V: TRBV7-3; J: TRBJ2-5; D: TRBD2; size: few; DNA: TGTGCCAGCAGCTTAAGCGGGACTAGAGAAGAGACCCAGTACTTC; CDR3: CASSLSGTREETQYF
V: TRBV5-1; J: TRBJ1-1; D: .; size: few; DNA: TGCGCCAGCAGCTTGTACGGGGGTACGAACACTGAAGCTTTCTTT; CDR3: CASSLYGGTNTEAFF
V: TRBV29-1; J: TRBJ2-2; D: TRBD2; size: .; DNA: TGCAGCGTGGATAGCGGGAAGAACACCGCGGAGCTGTTTTTT; CDR3: CSVDSGKNTAELFF
V: TRBV20-1; J: TRBJ1-5; D: .; size: .; DNA: TGCAGTGCCAAGAAACGGGGCAGGGGCAATCAGCCCCAGCATTTT; CDR3: CSAKKRGRGNQPQHF
V: TRBV3-1; J: TRBJ2-7; D: .; size: .; DNA: TGTGCCAGCAGCCAAGATCTCCAGCGGTACCCCTACGAGCAGTACTTC; CDR3: CASSQDLQRYPYEQYF
V: TRBV2; J: TRBJ2-5; D: .; size: .; DNA: TGTGCCAGCAGTGAATTCGGTGGGACGGTACAAGAGACCCAGTACTTC; CDR3: CASSEFGGTVQETQYF
V: TRBV6-2/TRBV6-3; J: TRBJ2-3; D: TRBD2; size: .; DNA: TGTGCCAGCAGTCTAAGCGGGAGGGGGAGCACAGATACGCAGTATTTT; CDR3: CASSLSGRGSTDTQYF
V: TRBV5-1; J: TRBJ1-1; D: .; size: .; DNA: TGCGCCAGCAGCGCCCGGGACACGGAAGCTTTCTTT; CDR3: CASSARDTEAFF
V: TRBV3-1; J: TRBJ1-5; D: TRBD1; size: .; DNA: TGTGCCAGCAGCTCCAGGACAGGGCCCAATCAGCCCCAGCATTTT; CDR3: CASSSRTGPNQPQHF
V: TRBV28; J: TRBJ2-4; D: TRBD1; size: few; DNA: TGTGCCACCAACCCCGGGACAGCCCTAAGTCTAGCCAAAAACATTCAGTACTTC; CDR3: CATNPGTALSLAKNIQYF
V: TRBV12-3/TRBV12-4; J: TRBJ1-2; D: .; size: .; DNA: TGTGCCAGCAGTTTGTTGCCCTATACTAACTATGGCTACACCTTC; CDR3: CASSLLPYTNYGYTF
V: TRBV18; J: TRBJ2-7; D: .; size: few; DNA: TGTGCCAGCTCCTTCGGGACGGAATTTTACGAGCAGTACTTC; CDR3: CASSFGTEFYEQYF
V: TRBV7-9; J: TRBJ2-7; D: .; size: few; DNA: TGTGCCAGCAGCATAACATCAAGCGGTACCTACGAGCAGTACTTC; CDR3: CASSITSSGTYEQYF
V: TRBV29-1; J: TRBJ2-7; D: TRBD2; size: few; DNA: TGCAGCATACGTAGCGGGAGGGCCTCCGAGCAGTACTTC; CDR3: CSIRSGRASEQYF
V: TRBV7-2; J: TRBJ2-2; D: TRBD2; size: .; DNA: TGTGCCAGCAGCTTGGTAGCGGGAGGTTTAGCCGGGGAGCTGTTTTTT; CDR3: CASSLVAGGLAGELFF
V: TRBV28; J: TRBJ2-5; D: TRBD1; size: few; DNA: TGTGCCAGCAGTTCTCCGGGACAGGGGAACTGGGAGCAGTACTTC; CDR3: CASSSPGQGNWEQYF
V: TRBV13; J: TRBJ2-1; D: TRBD1; size: .; DNA: TGTGCCAGCAGCCCCTGGGGACAGGGGCTCAGGGATGAGCAGTTCTTC; CDR3: CASSPWGQGLRDEQFF
V: TRBV29-1; J: TRBJ2-1; D: .; size: .; DNA: TGCAGCGTTGCACTTAGCTCCTACAATGAGCAGTTCTTC; CDR3: CSVALSSYNEQFF
V: TRBV12-3/TRBV12-4; J: TRBJ2-4; D: .; size: few; DNA: TGTGCCAGCAGTTCCACAATCGGGGCGCGAGAAAACATTCAGTACTTC; CDR3: CASSSTIGARENIQYF
V: TRBV15; J: TRBJ1-5; D: .; size: few; DNA: TGTGCCACCAGCAGAGATTCGGGAGGACAGCCCCAGCATTTT; CDR3: CATSRDSGGQPQHF
V: TRBV4-2; J: TRBJ2-1; D: TRBD2; size: .; DNA: TGTGCCAGCAGCCAAGGGGTGCTGGAGCGGGAGGGCTCCTACAATGAGCAGTTCTTC; CDR3: CASSQGVLEREGSYNEQFF
V: TRBV7-8; J: TRBJ2-7; D: .; size: .; DNA: TGTGCCAGCAGAACCCGAATCCGCAACCGCTCCTACGAGCAGTACTTC; CDR3: CASRTRIRNRSYEQYF
V: TRBV19; J: TRBJ2-4; D: .; size: .; DNA: TGTGCCAGCATGACAGGTTCCATTCAGTACTTC; CDR3: CASMTGSIQYF
V: TRBV18; J: TRBJ2-1; D: .; size: few; DNA: TGTGCCAGCTCACCACAGGCAGGGCCCTACAATGAGCAGTTCTTC; CDR3: CASSPQAGPYNEQFF
V: TRBV6-2/TRBV6-3; J: TRBJ2-7; D: TRBD1; size: few; DNA: TGTGCCAGCAGTTCCTTGACAGGGGGCTACTACGAGCAGTACTTC; CDR3: CASSSLTGGYYEQYF
V: TRBV4-3; J: TRBJ1-4; D: .; size: .; DNA: TGCGCCAGCAGCCAAGATAGGTATAGTGGTGAAAAACTGTTTTTT; CDR3: CASSQDRYSGEKLFF
V: TRBV7-2; J: TRBJ2-4; D: .; size: .; DNA: TGTGCCAGCAGCTTAGAGCAGGGGGGAGTCAAAAACATTCAGTACTTC; CDR3: CASSLEQGGVKNIQYF
V: TRBV4-3; J: TRBJ2-5; D: .; size: .; DNA: TGCGCCAGCAGCCAAGATTTGGGCGCGGACCACCAAGAGACCCAGTACTTC; CDR3: CASSQDLGADHQETQYF
V: TRBV12-3/TRBV12-4; J: TRBJ2-6; D: .; size: few; DNA: TGTGCCAGCAGTTTAGCGCTAGGATTGGACCCCAAAGGCACTGGGGCCAACGTCCTGACTTTC; CDR3: CASSLALGLDPKGTGANVLTF
V: TRBV6-2/TRBV6-3; J: TRBJ2-7; D: TRBD2; size: .; DNA: TGTGCCAGCAGTTACCTACTAGCGGGATCCTACGAGCAGTACTTC; CDR3: CASSYLLAGSYEQYF
V: TRBV11-2; J: TRBJ2-7; D: .; size: .; DNA: TGTGCCAGCAGCTTAGCTCAGGACAGCCTCTACGAGCAGTACTTC; CDR3: CASSLAQDSLYEQYF
V: TRBV7-3; J: TRBJ2-7; D: .; size: .; DNA: TGTGCCAGCAGCCGGACAGGACGGGAGTACGAGCAGTACTTC; CDR3: CASSRTGREYEQYF
V: TRBV24-1; J: TRBJ2-7; D: .; size: few; DNA: TGTGCCACCGACAGGGATTTTCGCGGGAGCGTCTACGAGCAGTACTTC; CDR3: CATDRDFRGSVYEQYF
V: TRBV4-2; J: TRBJ2-3; D: .; size: many; DNA: TGTGCCAGCAGCCAAGAATTAGGCCAGTTCACAGATACGCAGTATTTT; CDR3: CASSQELGQFTDTQYF
V: TRBV6-1; J: TRBJ2-3; D: .; size: .; DNA: TGTGCCAGCAGTGAACACGGACCGCGGCGCACAGATACGCAGTATTTT; CDR3: CASSEHGPRRTDTQYF
V: TRBV6-5; J: TRBJ1-2; D: TRBD1; size: .; DNA: TGTGCCAGCAGTCGCTCCGACAGGGCCGACTATGGCTACACCTTC; CDR3: CASSRSDRADYGYTF